Below are 27 T cell receptor beta chains sequenced from a single sample in a study of T cells in localized non-small cell lung cancer. Profiled with immunoSEQ multiplex PCR; TCRdb holds only in-frame clones, not every one. The sample holds almost 65,000 clones, almost 90% seen once. Source: peripheral blood, taken before any cancer treatment. Every receptor here comes from a woman aged 35-75 years with stage I lung adenocarcinoma.

The genes are TRBV2 and TRBJ2-7, with TRBD1 as a possible D gene (5 bases). The CDR3 covers 11 residues. Germline loops: CDR1 SNHLY, CDR2 FYNNEI. V gave up 10 bases and J gave up 3 bases, with 10 bases separating them. The CDR3 bases are TGTGCCAACCGAAGGGGCTACGAGCAGTACTTC. Amino acids: CANRRGYEQYF.

The chain carries TRBV6-5 and TRBJ2-1; tentatively, D is TRBD2 (5 bases). CDR3 length: 14 amino acids. V was pared by 2 bases and J by 6 bases, with 11 bases between. The germline CDR1 and CDR2 sequences are MNHEY and SVGAGI. CDR3 protein: CASSYDPAVNEQFF. The CDR3 coding sequence is TGTGCCAGCAGTTACGATCCAGCGGTCAATGAGCAGTTCTTC.

V usage is TRBV7-3 and J usage is TRBJ2-7; D not certain. Looked up from germline, CDR1 is SGHTA and CDR2 is FQGTGA. Between the trimmed V and J ends, which lost 4 bases and 3 bases, there was a span of 10 bases. The CDR3 is made up of 13 amino acids. CDR3 in amino acids: CASSWHPGYEQYF. DNA of the CDR3: TGTGCCAGCAGCTGGCATCCGGGCTACGAGCAGTACTTC.

This chain joins TRBV5-1 and TRBJ2-5, with D possibly TRBD2 on 6 matching bases. The CDR3 spans 15 residues. V lost 1 base and J lost 2, with 12 bases in between. Germline CDR1 and CDR2: SGHRS and YFSETQ. Written as DNA, the CDR3 is TGCGCCAGCAGCTTGAACAGTGCGGGGCAAGAGACCCAGTACTTC. It is translated as CASSLNSAGQETQYF.

The chain recombines TRBV4-1 with TRBJ1-2, with unresolved D. The V gene lost 1 base and the J gene lost 8 bases, with 20 bases spanning the gap. Looked up from germline, CDR1 is MGHRA and CDR2 is YSYEKL. This CDR3 spans 16 amino acids. The CDR3 DNA reads TGCGCCAGCAGCCAAGGTTCGGACCCGGGATCCGTCGGCTACACCTTC. It is translated as CASSQGSDPGSVGYTF.

V gene TRBV5-1 combines with J gene TRBJ2-1; 12 bases fit TRBD2. The CDR3 has 22 amino acids. V shed 3 bases and J 0 bases; nucleotides not matched to a gene: 19. In germline, CDR1 is SGHRS, CDR2 YFSETQ. The CDR3 sequence is CASSSIPGLAGLSPSSYNEQFF. The CDR3 DNA follows: TGCGCCAGCAGCTCGATACCGGGACTAGCGGGTTTGAGCCCCAGCTCCTACAATGAGCAGTTCTTC.

The chain has TRBV7-9 and TRBJ1-1, with D possibly being TRBD1 (6 bases). This CDR3 spans 14 amino acids. The V gene's germline CDR1 is SEHNR and CDR2 FQNEAQ (reference sequence). V dropped 5 bases and J dropped 1 base, with 11 bases sitting between them. Here the CDR3 DNA reads TGTGCCAGCAGCACCTGGACAGAGAACACTGAAGCTTTCTTT. As protein: CASSTWTENTEAFF.

This chain connects TRBV28 to TRBJ1-5; 7 nucleotides match TRBD1. This CDR3 has 13 residues. Losses at the gene ends were 2 bases for V and 11 bases for J; bases not matched to a gene: 6. Germline V gene sequence: CDR1 MDHEN, CDR2 SYDVKM. CDR3: CASSLDRERAQHF. CDR3 nucleotide sequence: TGTGCCAGCAGTTTAGACAGGGAGAGAGCCCAGCATTTT.

The chain carries TRBV2 and TRBJ1-2; D gene ambiguous. The V end lost 8 bases, the J end lost 1 base, and 11 bases lay between the germline ends. This CDR3 comprises 13 residues. CDR1 and CDR2 from the germline V gene are SNHLY and FYNNEI. As DNA, the CDR3 is TGTGCCAGCCTCAGGACGGGTAACTATGGCTACACCTTC. Encoded protein: CASLRTGNYGYTF.

The gene calls are TRBV7-9 and TRBJ1-1, with 8 positions matching TRBD1. With 1 base clipped from V and 3 bases from J, the junction kept 4 bases outside the gene matches. Germline V gene data show CDR1 as SEHNR and CDR2 as FQNEAQ (reference sequence). This CDR3 has 15 amino acids. CDR3 in amino acids: CASSLVQGGDTEAFF. The CDR3 DNA is TGTGCCAGCAGCTTAGTACAGGGGGGCGACACTGAAGCTTTCTTT.

The chain carries TRBV29-1 and TRBJ1-2; 7 bases agree with TRBD1. J gave up 8 bases and V 7 bases, and 10 bases lay outside the gene matches. CDR1 SQVTM and CDR2 ANQGSEA come from the germline V gene. CDR3 length: 12 residues. The CDR3 DNA reads TGCAGCGGCATCACAGGGGTTGGGGGCTACACCTTC. As protein: CSGITGVGGYTF.

The chain carries TRBV28 and TRBJ2-7, with TRBD2 identical over 10 bases. The junction had 5 bases not matched to a gene; V was cut back by 6 bases and J by 6 bases. CDR1 is MDHEN and CDR2 is SYDVKM in the germline V gene. CDR3 length: 13 residues. Here the CDR3 DNA reads TGTGCCAGCAGGTCTAGCGGGAGCGCCGAGCAGTACTTC. It specifies CASRSSGSAEQYF. The variable domain in full, with the rest retrieved from reference TRBV28 and TRBJ2-7, is DVKVTQSSRYLVKRTGEKVFLECVQDMDHENMFWYRQDPGLGLRLIYFSYDVKMKEKGDIPEGYSVSREKKERFSLILESASTNQTSMYLCASRSSGSAEQYFGPGTRLTVT.

The chain combines TRBV4-3 with TRBJ1-1, with TRBD1 as a possible D gene (5 bases). The CDR3 has 15 residues. Trimming cost V 5 bases and J 0 bases, with 13 bases left between them. The germline CDR1 and CDR2 sequences are LGHNA and YSLEER. The CDR3 protein is CASSFRVTMNTEAFF. The CDR3 DNA sequence: TGCGCCAGCAGCTTCAGGGTTACCATGAACACTGAAGCTTTCTTT.

The chain employs TRBV5-1 and TRBJ2-2; TRBD1 matches 10 bases. The junction had 4 bases not matched to a gene; V was cut back by 4 bases and J by 4 bases. This CDR3 is 15 amino acids long. Germline CDR1 and CDR2: SGHRS and YFSETQ. In DNA form, the CDR3 reads TGCGCCAGCAGCACACGGACAGGGGGCACCGGGGAGCTGTTTTTT. It encodes CASSTRTGGTGELFF.

The gene calls are TRBV14 and TRBJ1-2, with D possibly TRBD1 on 6 matching bases. The ends were cut back, 3 bases at V and 8 bases at J, with 10 bases in the middle. This CDR3 comprises 12 residues. Germline V gives CDR1 SGHDN, CDR2 FVKESK. Here the CDR3 reads CASSQSRGGYTF. DNA of the CDR3: TGTGCCAGCAGCCAGAGTAGGGGGGGCTACACCTTC.

This clone was observed once. This rearrangement joins TRBV18 to TRBJ2-1, with D uncertain. Trimming pared 5 bases from V and 3 bases from J, leaving 11 bases between. The germline CDR1 and CDR2 sequences are KGHSH and LQKENI. This CDR3 region has 14 residues. The CDR3 DNA reads TGTGCCAGCTCATCCGAAGGCGTCTACAATGAGCAGTTCTTC. Residues: CASSSEGVYNEQFF.

The J gene is TRBJ2-2, the V gene TRBV19; TRBD2 might be the D (6 bases). The CDR3 extends over 17 amino acids. Trimming took 3 bases from V and 5 from J, leaving 19 bases between them. The germline CDR1 and CDR2 sequences are LNHDA and SQIVND (reference sequence). The CDR3 DNA reads as TGTGCCAGTAGTATCCCCGGGAGCGCCGCTGGAACCGGGGAGCTGTTTTTT. It is translated as CASSIPGSAAGTGELFF.

The rearrangement links TRBV7-9 to TRBJ1-1; a weak D match, TRBD1 (6 bases). V lost 2 bases to trimming and J lost 1 base, with 11 bases between them. CDR1 and CDR2 (germline): SEHNR, FQNEAQ (reference sequence). The CDR3 length is 15 residues. CDR3 sequence: CASSLLSRGNTEAFF. In nucleotides, the CDR3 is TGTGCCAGCAGCTTATTGTCCAGGGGGAACACTGAAGCTTTCTTT.

The rearrangement uses TRBV6-6 and TRBJ1-2; D gene uncertain. There are 15 residues in the CDR3. V gave up 6 bases and J gave up 2 bases, with 16 bases separating them. Germline V CDR1 and CDR2: MNHNY, SVGAGI (reference sequence). This CDR3 is CASSRAPTENYGYTF. CDR3 nucleotides: TGTGCCAGCAGCCGTGCCCCTACAGAGAACTATGGCTACACCTTC.

The chain has TRBV18 and TRBJ1-1, with D hard to call. Germline lookup yields CDR1 KGHSH and CDR2 LQKENI. CDR3 length: 13 residues. Trimming removed 2 bases from V and 0 bases from J, with 4 bases in between. CDR3 amino acids: CASSPELNTEAFF. For the CDR3, the DNA is TGTGCCAGCTCACCAGAGCTGAACACTGAAGCTTTCTTT.

The sample holds one count of this clone. CDR3 sequence reads: CASSTGLAYNEQFF. The CDR3, as DNA: TGTGCCAGCAGCACCGGACTAGCCTACAATGAGCAGTTCTTC. This rearrangement joins TRBV11-3 to TRBJ2-1; 7 nucleotides line up with TRBD2. CDR1 is SGHNT and CDR2 is YENEEA in the germline V gene. J lost 2 bases, V lost 5 bases, and 3 bases had no gene match. The CDR3 is 14 residues long.

This clone was detected once. The CDR3 bases are TGTGCCAGCAGCGCCCGGACGGACAACTATGGCTACACCTTC. As protein: CASSARTDNYGYTF. The rearrangement links TRBV5-5 to TRBJ1-2; no definite D call. V was clipped by 4 bases and J by 2 bases, with 12 bases between them. Germline V gene lookup returns CDR1 SGHKS and CDR2 YYEKEE (reference sequence). There are 14 residues in the CDR3.

This chain uses TRBV15 with TRBJ1-4; 9 nucleotides agree with TRBD1. Germline values: CDR1 LNHNV, CDR2 YYDKDF (reference sequence). CDR3 size: 18 residues. V lost 8 bases, J lost 0 bases, and 13 bases stayed unmatched. The CDR3 protein is CATRNSRDRASTNEKLFF. The CDR3 nucleotides are TGTGCCACCCGAAATAGTCGGGACAGGGCCTCAACTAATGAAAAACTGTTTTTT.

The gene calls are TRBV19 and TRBJ1-5; 9 bases map to TRBD1. This CDR3 has 16 amino acids. Trimming cost V 1 base and J 5 bases; bases outside gene matches: 6. Germline V gene lookup returns CDR1 LNHDA and CDR2 SQIVND (reference sequence). The DNA for the CDR3 is TGTGCCAGTAGTATAGGACAGGGGGAGGTAGATCAGCCCCAGCATTTT. This gives the protein CASSIGQGEVDQPQHF.

The chain combines TRBV6-5 with TRBJ2-7; 8 bases match TRBD1. The ends lost 2 bases at V and 3 bases at J; junction bases unmatched: 3. Germline V gene data show CDR1 as MNHEY and CDR2 as SVGAGI. The CDR3 is 14 amino acids. The CDR3 DNA sequence: TGTGCCAGCAGTTACGACAGGGGAGGCTACGAGCAGTACTTC. Translated: CASSYDRGGYEQYF.

This clone was seen once. The V gene is TRBV4-3, the J gene TRBJ2-7; 7 bases agree with TRBD2. The junction had 7 bases not matched to a gene; V was cut back by 0 bases and J by 2 bases. The CDR3 has 16 amino acids. From germline, CDR1 is LGHNA and CDR2 YSLEER. CDR3 in amino acids: CASSQDLGRSTYEQYF. The CDR3 DNA sequence: TGCGCCAGCAGCCAAGATCTCGGGAGGTCTACCTACGAGCAGTACTTC.

The V and J genes are TRBV5-1 and TRBJ2-7; TRBD1 agrees at 8 bases. With 0 bases clipped from V and 6 bases from J, the junction kept 11 bases outside the gene matches. Looked up from germline, CDR1 is SGHRS and CDR2 is YFSETQ. CDR3 length equals 16 residues. The DNA of the CDR3 is TGCGCCAGCAGCTTGGACCTAATCGGACAGGGAGGCGAGCAGTACTTC. Residues: CASSLDLIGQGGEQYF. The full variable domain, in which reference TRBV5-1 and TRBJ2-7 provide the parts outside the CDR3, is KAGVTQTPRYLIKTRGQQVTLSCSPISGHRSVSWYQQTPGQGLQFLFEYFSETQRNKGNFPGRFSGRQFSNSRSEMNVSTLELGDSALYLCASSLDLIGQGGEQYFGPGTRLTVT.